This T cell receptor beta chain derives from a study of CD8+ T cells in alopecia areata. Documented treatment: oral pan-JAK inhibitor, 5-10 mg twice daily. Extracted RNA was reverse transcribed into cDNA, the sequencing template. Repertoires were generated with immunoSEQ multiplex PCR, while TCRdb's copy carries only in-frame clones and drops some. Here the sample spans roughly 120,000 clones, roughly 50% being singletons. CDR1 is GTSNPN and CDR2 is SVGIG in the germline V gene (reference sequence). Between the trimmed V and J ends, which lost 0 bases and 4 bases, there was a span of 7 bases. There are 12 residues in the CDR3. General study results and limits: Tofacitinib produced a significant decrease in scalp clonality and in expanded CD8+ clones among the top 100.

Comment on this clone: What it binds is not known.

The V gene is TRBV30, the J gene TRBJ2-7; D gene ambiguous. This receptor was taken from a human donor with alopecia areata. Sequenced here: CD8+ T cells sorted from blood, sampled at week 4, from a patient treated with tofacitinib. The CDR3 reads CAWSVHLYEQYF. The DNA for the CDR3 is TGTGCCTGGAGTGTCCATTTATACGAGCAGTACTTC.